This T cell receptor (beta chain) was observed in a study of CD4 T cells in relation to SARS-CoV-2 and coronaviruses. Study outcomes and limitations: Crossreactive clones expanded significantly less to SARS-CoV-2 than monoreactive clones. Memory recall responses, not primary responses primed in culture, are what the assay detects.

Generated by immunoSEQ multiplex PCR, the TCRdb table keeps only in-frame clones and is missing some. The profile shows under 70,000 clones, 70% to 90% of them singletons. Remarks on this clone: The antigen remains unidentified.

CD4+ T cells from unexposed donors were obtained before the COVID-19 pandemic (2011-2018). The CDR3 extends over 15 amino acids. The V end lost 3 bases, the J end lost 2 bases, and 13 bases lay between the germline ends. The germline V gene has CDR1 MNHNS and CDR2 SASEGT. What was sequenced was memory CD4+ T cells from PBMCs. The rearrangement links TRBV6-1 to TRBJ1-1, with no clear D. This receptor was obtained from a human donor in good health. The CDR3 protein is CASSDVRVFNTEAFF. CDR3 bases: TGTGCCAGCAGTGATGTACGGGTGTTCAACACTGAAGCTTTCTTT.